This TCR beta chain is from a study of chemoradiotherapy in HPV16-positive cancers. TCRdb keeps only in-frame clones here, not all; method: immunoSEQ multiplex PCR. The sample holds approximately 28,000 clones; about 90% are singletons and the top ten take roughly 21%. Germline values: CDR1 SEHNR, CDR2 FQNEAQ (reference sequence). The CDR3 is made up of 15 amino acids. The V end lost 5 bases, the J end lost 5 bases, and 16 bases lay between the germline ends. The clonotype originates from a human donor with HPV-associated anogenital cancer. The genes are TRBV7-9 and TRBJ1-5; maybe TRBD1 (6 bases). The sequencing used blood, collected from a patient who underwent chemoradiotherapy. The CDR3 is CASSGVGQPDQPQHF. DNA of the CDR3: TGTGCCAGCAGCGGGGTAGGACAGCCCGATCAGCCCCAGCATTTT.